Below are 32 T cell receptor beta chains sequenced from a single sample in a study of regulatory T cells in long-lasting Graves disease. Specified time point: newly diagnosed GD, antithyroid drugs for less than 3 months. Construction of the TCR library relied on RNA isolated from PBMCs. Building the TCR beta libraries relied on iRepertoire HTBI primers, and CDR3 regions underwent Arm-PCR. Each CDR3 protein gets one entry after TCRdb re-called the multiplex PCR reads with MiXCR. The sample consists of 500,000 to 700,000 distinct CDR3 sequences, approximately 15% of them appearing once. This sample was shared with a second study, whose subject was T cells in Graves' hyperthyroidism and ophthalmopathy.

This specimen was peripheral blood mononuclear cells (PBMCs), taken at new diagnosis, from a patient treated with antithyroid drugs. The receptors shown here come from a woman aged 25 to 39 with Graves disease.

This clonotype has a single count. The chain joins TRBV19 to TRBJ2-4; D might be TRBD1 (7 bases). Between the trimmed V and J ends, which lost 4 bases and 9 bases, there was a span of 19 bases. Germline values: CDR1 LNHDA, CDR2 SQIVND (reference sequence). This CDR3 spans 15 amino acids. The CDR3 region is CASSRGQVSGGIQYF. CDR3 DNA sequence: TGTGCCAGTAGTAGAGGACAGGTCTCCGGGGGCATTCAGTACTTC. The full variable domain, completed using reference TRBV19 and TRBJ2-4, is DGGITQSPKYLFRKEGQNVTLSCEQNLNHDAMYWYRQDPGQGLRLIYYSQIVNDFQKGDIAEGYSVSREKKESFPLTVTSAQKNPTAFYLCASSRGQVSGGIQYFGAGTRLSVL.

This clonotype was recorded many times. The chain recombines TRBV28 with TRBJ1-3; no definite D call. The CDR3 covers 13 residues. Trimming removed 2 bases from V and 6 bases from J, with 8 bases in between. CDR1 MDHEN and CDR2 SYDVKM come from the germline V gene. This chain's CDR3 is CASSLKGLNTIYF. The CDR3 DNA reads TGTGCCAGCAGTTTAAAGGGTTTAAACACCATATATTTT.

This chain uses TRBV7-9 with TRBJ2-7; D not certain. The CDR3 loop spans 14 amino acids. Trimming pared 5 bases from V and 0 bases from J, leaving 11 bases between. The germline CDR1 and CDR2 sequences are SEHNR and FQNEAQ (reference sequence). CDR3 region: CASSRGRSSYEQYF. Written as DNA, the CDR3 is TGTGCCAGCAGCCGAGGACGATCCTCCTACGAGCAGTACTTC.

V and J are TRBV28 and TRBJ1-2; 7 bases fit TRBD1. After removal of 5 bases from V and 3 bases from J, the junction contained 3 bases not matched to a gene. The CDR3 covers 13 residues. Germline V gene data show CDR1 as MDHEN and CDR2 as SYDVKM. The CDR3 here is CASSTGQHYGYTF. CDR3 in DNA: TGTGCCAGCAGTACGGGACAGCACTATGGCTACACCTTC.

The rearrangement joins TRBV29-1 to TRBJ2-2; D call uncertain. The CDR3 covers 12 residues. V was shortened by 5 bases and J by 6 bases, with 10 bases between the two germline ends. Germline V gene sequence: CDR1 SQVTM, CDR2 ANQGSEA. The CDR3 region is CSVIELPGELFF. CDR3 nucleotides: TGCAGCGTTATAGAACTCCCCGGGGAGCTGTTTTTT.

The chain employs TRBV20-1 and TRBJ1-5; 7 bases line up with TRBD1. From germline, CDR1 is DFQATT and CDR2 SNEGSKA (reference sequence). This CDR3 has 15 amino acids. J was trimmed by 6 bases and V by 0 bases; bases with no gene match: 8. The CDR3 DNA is TGCAGTGCTAGAGATCTCACAGGGGTCCCTCAGCCCCAGCATTTT. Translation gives CSARDLTGVPQPQHF.

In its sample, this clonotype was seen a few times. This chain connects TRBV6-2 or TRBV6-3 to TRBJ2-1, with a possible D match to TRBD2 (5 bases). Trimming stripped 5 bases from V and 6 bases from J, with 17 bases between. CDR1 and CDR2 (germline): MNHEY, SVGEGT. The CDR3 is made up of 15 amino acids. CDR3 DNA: TGTGCCAGCAGTGAAAGTGGGAGCGGTGGCAATGAGCAGTTCTTC. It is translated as CASSESGSGGNEQFF.

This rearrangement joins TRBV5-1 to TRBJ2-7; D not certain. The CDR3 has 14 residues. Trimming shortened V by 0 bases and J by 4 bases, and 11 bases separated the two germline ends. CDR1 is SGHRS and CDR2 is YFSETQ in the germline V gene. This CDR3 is CASSLGGRVYEQYF. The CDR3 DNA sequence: TGCGCCAGCAGCTTGGGCGGTAGGGTTTACGAGCAGTACTTC.

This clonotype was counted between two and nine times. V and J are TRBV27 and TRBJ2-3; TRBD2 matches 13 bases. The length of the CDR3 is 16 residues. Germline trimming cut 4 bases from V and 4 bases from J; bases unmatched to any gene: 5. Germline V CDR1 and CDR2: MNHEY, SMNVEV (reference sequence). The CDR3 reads CASSSIGLAGADTQYF. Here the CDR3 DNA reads TGTGCCAGCAGTTCGATCGGACTAGCGGGAGCAGATACGCAGTATTTT.

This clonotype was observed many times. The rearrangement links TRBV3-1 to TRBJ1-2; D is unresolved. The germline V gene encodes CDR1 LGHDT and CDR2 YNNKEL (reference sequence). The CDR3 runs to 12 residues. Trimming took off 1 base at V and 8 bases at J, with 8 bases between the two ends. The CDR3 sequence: CASSQGQRGYTF. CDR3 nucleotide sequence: TGTGCCAGCAGCCAAGGTCAGCGAGGCTACACCTTC.

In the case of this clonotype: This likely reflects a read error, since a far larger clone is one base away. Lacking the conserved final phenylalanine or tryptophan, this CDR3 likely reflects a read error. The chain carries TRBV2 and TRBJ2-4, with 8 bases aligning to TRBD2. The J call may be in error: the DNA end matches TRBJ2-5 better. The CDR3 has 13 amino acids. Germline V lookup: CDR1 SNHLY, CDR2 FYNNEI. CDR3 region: CASRDGRGQTQYL. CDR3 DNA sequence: TGTGCCAGCAGGGACGGGAGGGGTCAGACCCAGTACCTC.

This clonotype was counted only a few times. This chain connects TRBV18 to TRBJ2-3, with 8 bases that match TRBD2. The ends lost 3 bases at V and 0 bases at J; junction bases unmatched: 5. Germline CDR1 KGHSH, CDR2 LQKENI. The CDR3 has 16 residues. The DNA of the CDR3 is TGTGCCAGCTCACCCGATCGCGGGAGGAGCACAGATACGCAGTATTTT. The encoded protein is CASSPDRGRSTDTQYF. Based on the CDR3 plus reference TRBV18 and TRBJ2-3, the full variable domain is NAGVMQNPRHLVRRRGQEARLRCSPMKGHSHVYWYRQLPEEGLKFMVYLQKENIIDESGMPKERFSAEFPKEGPSILRIQQVVRGDSAAYFCASSPDRGRSTDTQYFGPGTRLTVL.

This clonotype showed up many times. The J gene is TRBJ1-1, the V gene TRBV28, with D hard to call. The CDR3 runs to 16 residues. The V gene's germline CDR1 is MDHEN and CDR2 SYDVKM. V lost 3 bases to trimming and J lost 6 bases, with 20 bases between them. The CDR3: CASSFSGQRGRAEAFF. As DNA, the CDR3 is TGTGCCAGCAGTTTTTCGGGCCAACGCGGGCGCGCTGAAGCTTTCTTT.

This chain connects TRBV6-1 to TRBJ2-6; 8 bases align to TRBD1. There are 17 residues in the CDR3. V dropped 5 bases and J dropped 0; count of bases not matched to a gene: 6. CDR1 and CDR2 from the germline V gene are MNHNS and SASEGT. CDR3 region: CASSQTGEASGANVLTF. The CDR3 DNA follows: TGTGCCAGCAGTCAGACAGGGGAGGCCTCTGGGGCCAACGTCCTGACTTTC.

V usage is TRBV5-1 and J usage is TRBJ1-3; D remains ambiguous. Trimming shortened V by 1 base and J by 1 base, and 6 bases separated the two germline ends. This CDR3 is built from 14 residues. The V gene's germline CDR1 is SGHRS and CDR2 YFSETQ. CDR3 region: CASSLFESGNTIYF. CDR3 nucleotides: TGCGCCAGCAGCTTGTTCGAGTCTGGAAACACCATATATTTT.

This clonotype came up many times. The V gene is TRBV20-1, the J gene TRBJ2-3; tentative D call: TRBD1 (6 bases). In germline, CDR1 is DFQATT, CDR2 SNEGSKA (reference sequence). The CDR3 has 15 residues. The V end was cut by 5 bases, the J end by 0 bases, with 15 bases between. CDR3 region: CSAVEQGPSTDTQYF. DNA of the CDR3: TGCAGTGCTGTAGAACAGGGTCCCAGCACAGATACGCAGTATTTT.

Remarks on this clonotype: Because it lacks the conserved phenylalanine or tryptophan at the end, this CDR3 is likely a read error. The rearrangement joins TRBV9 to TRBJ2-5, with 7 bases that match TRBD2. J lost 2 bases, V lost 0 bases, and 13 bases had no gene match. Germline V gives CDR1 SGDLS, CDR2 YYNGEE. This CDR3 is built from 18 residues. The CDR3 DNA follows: TGTGCCAGCAGCGTAGGGGGGGGGTATGGACGAAATCAAGAGACCCAGTACTAC. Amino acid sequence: CASSVGGGYGRNQETQYY.

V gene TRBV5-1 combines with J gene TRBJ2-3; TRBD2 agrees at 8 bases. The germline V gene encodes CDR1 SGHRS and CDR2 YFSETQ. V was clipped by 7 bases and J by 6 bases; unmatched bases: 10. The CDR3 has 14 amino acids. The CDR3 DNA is TGCGCCAGCGGTAGAAGCGGGGGAGAGGATACGCAGTATTTT. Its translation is CASGRSGGEDTQYF.

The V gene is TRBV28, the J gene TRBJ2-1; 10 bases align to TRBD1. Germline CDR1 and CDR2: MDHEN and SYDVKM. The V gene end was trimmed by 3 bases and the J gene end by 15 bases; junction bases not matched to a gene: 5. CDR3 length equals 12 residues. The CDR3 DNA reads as TGTGCCAGCAGTTTGCGGACAGGGGGTCCGTTCTTC. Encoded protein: CASSLRTGGPFF.

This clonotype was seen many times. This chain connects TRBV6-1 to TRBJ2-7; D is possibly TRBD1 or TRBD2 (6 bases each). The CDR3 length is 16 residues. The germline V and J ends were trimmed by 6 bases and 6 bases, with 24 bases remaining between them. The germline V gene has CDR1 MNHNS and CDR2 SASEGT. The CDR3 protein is CASSSQRGTSEGEQYF. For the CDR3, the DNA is TGTGCCAGCAGCTCTCAAAGGGGGACTTCGGAGGGCGAGCAGTACTTC.

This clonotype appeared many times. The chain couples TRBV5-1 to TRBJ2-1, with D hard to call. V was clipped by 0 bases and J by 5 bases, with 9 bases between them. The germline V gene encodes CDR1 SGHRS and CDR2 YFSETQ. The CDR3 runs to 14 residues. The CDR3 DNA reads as TGCGCCAGCAGCTTGGAGGGAAGGAACAATGAGCAGTTCTTC. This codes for CASSLEGRNNEQFF.

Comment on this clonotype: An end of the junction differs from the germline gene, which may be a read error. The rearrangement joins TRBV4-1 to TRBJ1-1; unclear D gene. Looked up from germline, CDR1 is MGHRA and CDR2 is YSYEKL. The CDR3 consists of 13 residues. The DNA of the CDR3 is TGCGCCAGCAGCCAGGAACGTATCACTGAAGCTCTCTTT. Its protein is CASSQERITEALF.

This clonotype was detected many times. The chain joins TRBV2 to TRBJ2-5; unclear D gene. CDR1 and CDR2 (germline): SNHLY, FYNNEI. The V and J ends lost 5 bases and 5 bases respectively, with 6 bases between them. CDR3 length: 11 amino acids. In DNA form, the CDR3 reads TGTGCCAGCAGTCCCTTGGAGACCCAGTACTTC. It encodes CASSPLETQYF.

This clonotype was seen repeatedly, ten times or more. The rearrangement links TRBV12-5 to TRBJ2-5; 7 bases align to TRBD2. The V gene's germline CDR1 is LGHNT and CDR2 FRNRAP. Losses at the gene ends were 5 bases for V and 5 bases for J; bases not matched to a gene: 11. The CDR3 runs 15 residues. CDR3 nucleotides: TGTGCTAGTGGTCCTGGACTAGTCTCAGCTGAGACCCAGTACTTC. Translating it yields CASGPGLVSAETQYF. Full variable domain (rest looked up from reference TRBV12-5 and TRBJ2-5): DARVTQTPRHKVTEMGQEVTMRCQPILGHNTVFWYRQTMMQGLELLAYFRNRAPLDDSGMPKDRFSAEMPDATLATLKIQPSEPRDSAVYFCASGPGLVSAETQYFGPGTRLLVL.

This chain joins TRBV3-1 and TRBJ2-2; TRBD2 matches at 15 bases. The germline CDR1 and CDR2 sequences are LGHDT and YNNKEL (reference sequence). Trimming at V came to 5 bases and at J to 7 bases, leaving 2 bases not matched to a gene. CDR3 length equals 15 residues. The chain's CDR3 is CASSKGLAGGGELFF. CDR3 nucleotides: TGTGCCAGCAGCAAGGGACTAGCGGGGGGCGGGGAGCTGTTTTTT.

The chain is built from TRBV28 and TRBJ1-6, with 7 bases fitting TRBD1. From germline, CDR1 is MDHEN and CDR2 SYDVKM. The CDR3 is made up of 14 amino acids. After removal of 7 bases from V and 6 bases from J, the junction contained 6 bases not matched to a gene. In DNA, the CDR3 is TGTGCCAGCACCCCGGGACAGAGTAATTCACCCCTCCACTTT. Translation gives CASTPGQSNSPLHF.

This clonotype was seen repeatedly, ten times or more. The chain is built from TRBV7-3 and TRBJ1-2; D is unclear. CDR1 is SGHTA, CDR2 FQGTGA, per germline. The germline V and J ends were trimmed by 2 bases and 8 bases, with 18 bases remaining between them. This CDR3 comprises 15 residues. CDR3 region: CASSLAGPASEGYTF. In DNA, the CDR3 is TGTGCCAGCAGCTTAGCGGGTCCGGCTTCTGAGGGCTACACCTTC.

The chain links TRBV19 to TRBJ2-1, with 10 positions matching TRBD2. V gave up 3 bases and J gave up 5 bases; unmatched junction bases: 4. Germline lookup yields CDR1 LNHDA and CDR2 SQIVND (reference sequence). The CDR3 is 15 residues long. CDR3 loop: CASSMGTSVNNEQFF. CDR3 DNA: TGTGCCAGTAGTATGGGGACTAGCGTCAACAATGAGCAGTTCTTC.

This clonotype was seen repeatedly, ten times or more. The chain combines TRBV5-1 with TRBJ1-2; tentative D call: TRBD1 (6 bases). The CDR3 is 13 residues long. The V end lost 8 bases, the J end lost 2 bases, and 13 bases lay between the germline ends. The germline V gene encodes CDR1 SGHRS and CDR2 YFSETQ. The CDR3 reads CASANTGNYGYTF. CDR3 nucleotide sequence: TGCGCCAGTGCGAACACAGGGAACTATGGCTACACCTTC.

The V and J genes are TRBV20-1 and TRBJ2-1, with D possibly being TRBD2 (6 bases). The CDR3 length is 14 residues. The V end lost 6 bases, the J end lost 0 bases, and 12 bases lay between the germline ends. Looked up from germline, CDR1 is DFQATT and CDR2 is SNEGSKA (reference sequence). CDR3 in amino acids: CSALEGSSYNEQFF. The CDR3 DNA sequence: TGCAGTGCCCTGGAGGGAAGCTCCTACAATGAGCAGTTCTTC.

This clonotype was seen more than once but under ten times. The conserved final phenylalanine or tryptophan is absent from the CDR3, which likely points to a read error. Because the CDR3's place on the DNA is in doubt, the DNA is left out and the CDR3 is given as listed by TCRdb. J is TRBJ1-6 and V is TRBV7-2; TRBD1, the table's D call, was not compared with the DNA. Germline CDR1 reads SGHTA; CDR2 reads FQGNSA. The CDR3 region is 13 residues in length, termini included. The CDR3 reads CASSLAPGTEAIL.

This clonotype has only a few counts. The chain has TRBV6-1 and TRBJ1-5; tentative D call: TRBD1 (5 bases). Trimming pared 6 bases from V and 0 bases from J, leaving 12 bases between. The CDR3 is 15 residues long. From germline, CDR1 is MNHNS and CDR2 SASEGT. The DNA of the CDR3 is TGTGCCAGCAGACGAGGACAACTTAGCAATCAGCCCCAGCATTTT. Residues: CASRRGQLSNQPQHF.